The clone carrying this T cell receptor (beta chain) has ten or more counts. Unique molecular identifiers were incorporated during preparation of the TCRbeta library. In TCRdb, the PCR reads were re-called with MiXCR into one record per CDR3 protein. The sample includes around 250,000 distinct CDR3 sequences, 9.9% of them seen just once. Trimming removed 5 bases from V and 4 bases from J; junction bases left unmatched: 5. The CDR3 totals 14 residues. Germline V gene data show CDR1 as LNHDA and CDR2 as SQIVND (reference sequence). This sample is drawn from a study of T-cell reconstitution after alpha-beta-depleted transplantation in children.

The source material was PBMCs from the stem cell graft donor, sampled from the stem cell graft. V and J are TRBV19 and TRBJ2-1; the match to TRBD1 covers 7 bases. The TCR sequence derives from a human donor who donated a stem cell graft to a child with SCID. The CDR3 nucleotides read TGTGCCAGTAGTCTGGGACAGTTATACAATGAGCAGTTCTTC. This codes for CASSLGQLYNEQFF.